The present entry profiles one T cell receptor (beta chain) with its context. Antigen specificity is unknown. The data were obtained in a study of Ad26.COV2.S vaccination and SARS-CoV-2 variants. Study overall: Once, or twice with 56 days between doses, Ad26.COV2.S was given intramuscularly. Broader study findings: Total T cell responses, in the TCR breadth and depth analyses, may have been underestimated. There was reportedly substantial breadth in spike-specific CD8+ and CD4+ T cell responses after vaccination.

Treatment: about 20 received Ad26.COV2.S at low or high dose, single or two shots; 5 received placebo; per-sample allocation not given. Vaccine and placebo recipients were sampled on day 63 after the first injection. An adult of 18-55 years in Boston served as donor. The table came from immunoSEQ multiplex PCR; TCRdb's copy has only in-frame clones and leaves some out. The sample holds some 300,000 clones, roughly 80% seen once. Trimming took off 5 bases at V and 0 bases at J, with 16 bases between the two ends. Per the germline V gene, CDR1 is SGHVS and CDR2 is FNYEAQ. This CDR3 contains 17 residues.

The chain has TRBV7-6 and TRBJ2-2; D could derive from TRBD1 or TRBD2 (5 bases each). This specimen consisted of peripheral blood, obtained in a trial of Ad26.COV2.S vaccine versus placebo. This receptor was taken from a person between 18 and 65 years old who received the Ad26.COV2.S COVID-19 vaccine or a placebo. The CDR3 sequence is CASSHERGLANTGELFF. The CDR3 nucleotides are TGTGCCAGCAGCCACGAGAGGGGCTTGGCGAACACCGGGGAGCTGTTTTTT.